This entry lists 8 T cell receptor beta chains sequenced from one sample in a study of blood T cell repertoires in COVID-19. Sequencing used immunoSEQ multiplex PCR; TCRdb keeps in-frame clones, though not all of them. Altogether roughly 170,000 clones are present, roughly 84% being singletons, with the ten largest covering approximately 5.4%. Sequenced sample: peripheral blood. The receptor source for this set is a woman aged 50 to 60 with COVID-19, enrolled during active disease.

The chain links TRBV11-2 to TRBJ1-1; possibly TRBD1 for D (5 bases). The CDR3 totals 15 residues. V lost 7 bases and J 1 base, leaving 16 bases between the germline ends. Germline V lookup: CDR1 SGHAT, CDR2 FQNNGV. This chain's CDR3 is CASTPIKGRNTEAFF. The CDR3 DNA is TGTGCCAGCACCCCAATAAAGGGGCGGAACACTGAAGCTTTCTTT.

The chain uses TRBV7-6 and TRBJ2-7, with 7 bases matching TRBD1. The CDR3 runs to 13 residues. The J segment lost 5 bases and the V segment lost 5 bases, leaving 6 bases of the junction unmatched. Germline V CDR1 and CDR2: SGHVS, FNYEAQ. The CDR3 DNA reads TGTGCCAGCAGCCAACAGGGGCCTCACGAGCAGTACTTC. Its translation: CASSQQGPHEQYF.

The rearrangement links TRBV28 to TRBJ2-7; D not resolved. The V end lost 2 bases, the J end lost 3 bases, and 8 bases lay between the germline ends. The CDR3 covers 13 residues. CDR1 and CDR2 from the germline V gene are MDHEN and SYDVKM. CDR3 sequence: CASSLSASYEQYF. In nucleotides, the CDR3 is TGTGCCAGCAGTTTAAGCGCCAGCTACGAGCAGTACTTC.

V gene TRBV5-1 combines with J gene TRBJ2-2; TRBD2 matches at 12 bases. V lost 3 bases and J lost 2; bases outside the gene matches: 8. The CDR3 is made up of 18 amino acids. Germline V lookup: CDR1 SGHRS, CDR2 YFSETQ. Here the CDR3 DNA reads TGCGCCAGCAGCTGGGGCACTAGCGGGGGGCCTAACACCGGGGAGCTGTTTTTT. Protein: CASSWGTSGGPNTGELFF.

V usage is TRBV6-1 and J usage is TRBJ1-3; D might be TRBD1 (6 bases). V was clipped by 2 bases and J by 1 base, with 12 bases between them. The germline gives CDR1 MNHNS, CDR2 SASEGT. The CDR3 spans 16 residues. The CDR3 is CASSESGGASGNTIYF. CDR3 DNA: TGTGCCAGCAGTGAATCTGGGGGCGCATCTGGAAACACCATATATTTT.

The chain's CDR3 is CATYDRMNTEAFF. CDR3 sequence (DNA): TGTGCCACCTACGACAGGATGAACACTGAAGCTTTCTTT. V is TRBV28 and J is TRBJ1-1; tentative D call: TRBD1 (6 bases). From germline, CDR1 is MDHEN and CDR2 SYDVKM. The V end was cut by 10 bases, the J end by 0 bases, with 12 bases between. This CDR3 is 13 amino acids long. The full variable domain, rest sourced from reference TRBV28 and TRBJ1-1, is DVKVTQSSRYLVKRTGEKVFLECVQDMDHENMFWYRQDPGLGLRLIYFSYDVKMKEKGDIPEGYSVSREKKERFSLILESASTNQTSMYLCATYDRMNTEAFFGQGTRLTVV.

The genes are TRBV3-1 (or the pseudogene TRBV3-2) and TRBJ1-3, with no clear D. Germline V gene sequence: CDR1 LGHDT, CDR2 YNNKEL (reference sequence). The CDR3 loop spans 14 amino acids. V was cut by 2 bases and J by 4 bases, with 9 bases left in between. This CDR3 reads CASSQRDSGNTIYF. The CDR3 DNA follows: TGTGCCAGCAGCCAAAGAGATTCCGGAAACACCATATATTTT.

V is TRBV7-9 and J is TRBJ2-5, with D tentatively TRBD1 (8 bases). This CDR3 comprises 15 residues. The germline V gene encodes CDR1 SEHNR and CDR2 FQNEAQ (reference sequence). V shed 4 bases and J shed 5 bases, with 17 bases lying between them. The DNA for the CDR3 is TGTGCCAGCAGCTCGACAGGACAGGGAGGGGAGACCCAGTACTTC. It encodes CASSSTGQGGETQYF.